This record concerns one TCR beta chain sequence. Its cognate antigen is unknown. The sorted Tregs were CD4+CD25+CD127-/low cells. CDR3 size: 16 residues. Germline lookup yields CDR1 SGHRS and CDR2 YFSETQ. V dropped 0 bases and J dropped 3; count of bases not matched to a gene: 3. General study results and limits: In terms of TCR gene usage, tumor memory CD4+ T cells clustered together with blood and lymph node memory CD4+ cells, as well as with lymph node naive CD4+ cells. Greatest tumor Treg TCR overlap was with tumor naive CD4+ cells.

Semi-nested PCR with Nested Universal Primer A followed constant-region reverse priming of full-length variable regions. TCRdb processed the 5' RACE reads anew with MiXCR; each CDR3 protein has one entry. This table holds about 32,000 distinct CDR3 sequences, roughly 27% found once. The J gene is TRBJ2-2, the V gene TRBV5-1; 9 nucleotides line up with TRBD2. The clonotype was recovered from a female donor with breast cancer. Sequencing was performed on tumor-infiltrating Tregs sorted from the breast tumor. The DNA for the CDR3 is TGCGCCAGCAGCTTGGGAGCGGGAGGATACACCGGGGAGCTGTTTTTT. Translated: CASSLGAGGYTGELFF.